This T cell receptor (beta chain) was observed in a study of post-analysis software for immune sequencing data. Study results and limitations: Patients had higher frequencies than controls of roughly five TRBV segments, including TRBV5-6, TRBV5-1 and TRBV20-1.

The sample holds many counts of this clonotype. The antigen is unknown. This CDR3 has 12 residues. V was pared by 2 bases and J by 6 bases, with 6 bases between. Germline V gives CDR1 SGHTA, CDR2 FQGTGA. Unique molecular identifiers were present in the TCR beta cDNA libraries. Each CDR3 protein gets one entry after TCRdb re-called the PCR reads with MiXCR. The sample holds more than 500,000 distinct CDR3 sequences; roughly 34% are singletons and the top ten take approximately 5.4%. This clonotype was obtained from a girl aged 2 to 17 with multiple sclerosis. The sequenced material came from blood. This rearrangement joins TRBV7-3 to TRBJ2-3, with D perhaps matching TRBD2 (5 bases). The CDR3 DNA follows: TGTGCCAGCAGCTTATCGGGGGATACGCAGTATTTT. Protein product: CASSLSGDTQYF.